Here is one TCR beta chain with its context. The sample is drawn from a study of blood T cell repertoires in COVID-19. Study background: COVID-19 samples, acute and convalescent, were from the United States, Italy and Spain. T cells, B-cell-depleted T cells, or PBMCs supplied cDNA or gDNA.

The authors' processing: The assay estimated nucleated cells by amplifying reference gene primers. Libraries were prepared by immunoSEQ multiplex PCR; TCRdb keeps only in-frame clonotypes and omits some of them. V and J calls and clone size follow that table, whereas D and trimming were derived from the DNA. The table lists roughly 200,000 clones, about 90% of them singletons, with about 0.59% in the top ten. This TCR was recovered from a man between 45 and 60 years old with acute or convalescent COVID-19. Sequenced material: peripheral blood.

In DNA, the CDR3 is TGTGCCAGCAGGACAGTTGGAAACACCATATATTTT. Translation gives CASRTVGNTIYF. The chain carries TRBV12-3 or TRBV12-4 and TRBJ1-3; the D gene is possibly TRBD1 (5 bases). The CDR3 runs 12 residues. V lost 6 bases to trimming and J lost 3 bases, with 6 bases between them.